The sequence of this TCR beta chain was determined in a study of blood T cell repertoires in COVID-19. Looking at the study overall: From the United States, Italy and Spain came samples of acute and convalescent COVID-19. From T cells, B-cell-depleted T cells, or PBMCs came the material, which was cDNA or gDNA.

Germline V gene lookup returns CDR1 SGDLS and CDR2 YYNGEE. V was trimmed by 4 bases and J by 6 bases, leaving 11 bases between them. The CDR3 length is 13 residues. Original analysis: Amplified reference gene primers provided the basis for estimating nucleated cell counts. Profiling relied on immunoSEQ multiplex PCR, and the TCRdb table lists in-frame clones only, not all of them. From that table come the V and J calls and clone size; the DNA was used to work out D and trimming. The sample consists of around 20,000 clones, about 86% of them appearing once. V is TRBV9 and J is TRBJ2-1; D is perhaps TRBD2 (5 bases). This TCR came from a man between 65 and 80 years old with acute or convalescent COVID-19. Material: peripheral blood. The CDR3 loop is CASSRAEGNEQFF. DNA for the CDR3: TGTGCCAGCAGCCGTGCAGAGGGCAATGAGCAGTTCTTC.